Each of the 16 T cell receptor beta chains below was sequenced from the same sample in a study of early T cells in non-severe SARS-CoV-2 infection. TCRdb independently ran MiXCR on the 5' RACE reads; one entry per CDR3 protein. The sample holds roughly 100,000 distinct CDR3 sequences, over 10% seen once. Sample: whole blood. The receptors were gathered from an adult who was a healthcare worker with PCR-confirmed SARS-CoV-2 infection or an uninfected control (not recorded which).

This clonotype was picked up many times. V is TRBV20-1 and J is TRBJ1-1; D not resolved. The CDR3 is 11 amino acids. Trimming removed 6 bases from V and 3 bases from J, with 8 bases in between. CDR1 DFQATT and CDR2 SNEGSKA come from the germline V gene (reference sequence). The CDR3 protein is CSAAQYTEAFF. CDR3 DNA sequence: TGCAGTGCCGCCCAGTACACTGAAGCTTTCTTT.

This chain links TRBV25-1 with TRBJ1-2, with a tentative D call TRBD1 (5 bases). The CDR3 runs 14 residues. From germline, CDR1 is MGHDK and CDR2 SYGVNS. Trimming took 5 bases from V and 9 from J, leaving 19 bases between them. The CDR3: CASSRDFFEGSYTF. The CDR3 DNA reads as TGTGCCAGCAGTCGGGACTTCTTCGAGGGGAGCTACACCTTC.

The chain has TRBV3-1 and TRBJ2-1; weak D call: TRBD2 (6 bases). Deletions cut 4 bases from V and 8 bases from J, with 15 bases between. This CDR3 spans 14 amino acids. In germline, CDR1 is LGHDT, CDR2 YNNKEL (reference sequence). In DNA, the CDR3 is TGTGCCAGCAGCCTGTCTGCGGGAAGGGATGAGCAGTTCTTC. Its protein product is CASSLSAGRDEQFF.

The V call is TRBV5-1, the J call TRBJ1-1; weak D call: TRBD1 (6 bases). Trimming shortened V by 7 bases and J by 1 base, and 8 bases separated the two germline ends. The CDR3 length is 12 residues. The V gene's germline CDR1 is SGHRS and CDR2 YFSETQ. Written as DNA, the CDR3 is TGCGCCAGCGGACAGTCGAACACTGAAGCTTTCTTT. Translation gives CASGQSNTEAFF.

V and J are TRBV6-5 and TRBJ1-5; D remains ambiguous. The ends were cut back, 4 bases at V and 7 bases at J, with 8 bases in the middle. This CDR3 comprises 12 residues. Germline V gene sequence: CDR1 MNHEY, CDR2 SVGAGI. The CDR3 spells CASSSSWQPQHF. The CDR3 coding sequence is TGTGCCAGCAGTTCCTCTTGGCAGCCCCAGCATTTT.

This clonotype has a count of ten or more. For the CDR3, the DNA is TGTGCCAGTAGTACCGGGTGGGGTTTAGCGGAGCAGTTCTTC. Protein: CASSTGWGLAEQFF. This sequence joins TRBV19 and TRBJ2-1; D may be TRBD2 (5 bases). Trimming stripped 4 bases from V and 10 bases from J, with 17 bases between. This CDR3 region has 14 residues. Germline assignment: CDR1 LNHDA and CDR2 SQIVND (reference sequence).

The chain uses TRBV20-1 and TRBJ2-7; 11 bases agree with TRBD1. CDR1 and CDR2 from the germline V gene are DFQATT and SNEGSKA (reference sequence). CDR3 length: 14 residues. After removal of 1 base from V and 6 bases from J, the junction contained 5 bases not matched to a gene. The CDR3 protein is CSARVGGQGGEQYF. In DNA form, the CDR3 reads TGCAGTGCTAGAGTCGGGGGACAGGGGGGCGAGCAGTACTTC.

This clonotype was detected many times. The chain is built from TRBV6-5 and TRBJ2-7, with D tentatively TRBD1 or TRBD2 (6 bases each). V dropped 5 bases and J dropped 3 bases, with 17 bases sitting between them. The CDR3 is 15 residues long. CDR1 and CDR2 from the germline V gene are MNHEY and SVGAGI. CDR3 in amino acids: CASSPSVGGIYEQYF. CDR3 in DNA: TGTGCCAGCAGTCCCTCGGTAGGGGGGATCTACGAGCAGTACTTC.

This clonotype was seen a few times. V gene TRBV28 combines with J gene TRBJ2-3; TRBD2 agrees at 12 bases. J lost 4 bases, V lost 4 bases, and 6 bases had no gene match. The length of the CDR3 is 16 residues. Germline V CDR1 and CDR2: MDHEN, SYDVKM. The DNA for the CDR3 is TGTGCCAGCAGTTCTAGCGGGAGGGCCTTCGCAGATACGCAGTATTTT. This codes for CASSSSGRAFADTQYF.

The table lists this clonotype with many counts. This chain uses TRBV28 with TRBJ2-1; no firm D call. CDR3 length: 12 amino acids. V dropped 1 base and J dropped 6 bases, with 4 bases sitting between them. The germline gives CDR1 MDHEN, CDR2 SYDVKM. The DNA for the CDR3 is TGTGCCAGCAGTTTATCTGTCAATGAGCAGTTCTTC. Its protein product is CASSLSVNEQFF.

V usage is TRBV20-1 and J usage is TRBJ1-1; D is unclear. V was trimmed by 2 bases and J by 11 bases, leaving 15 bases between them. The germline V gene has CDR1 DFQATT and CDR2 SNEGSKA (reference sequence). This CDR3 is built from 12 residues. In DNA form, the CDR3 reads TGCAGTGCTAGAAAGGAGAGGGAGGAGGCTTTCTTT. It is translated as CSARKEREEAFF.

This clonotype came up a few times. The chain employs TRBV4-3 and TRBJ2-1; 7 nucleotides line up with TRBD1. There are 17 residues in the CDR3. The trim removed 0 bases at V and 2 bases at J, leaving 7 bases unmatched. CDR1 is LGHNA and CDR2 is YSLEER in the germline V gene. CDR3 amino acids: CASSQERSGQPYNEQFF. The CDR3 DNA is TGCGCCAGCAGCCAAGAACGATCGGGACAGCCCTACAATGAGCAGTTCTTC.

V usage is TRBV4-1 and J usage is TRBJ2-4; D possibly uses TRBD1 or TRBD2 (5 bases each). Between the trimmed V and J ends, which lost 1 base and 0 bases, there was a span of 13 bases. CDR1 and CDR2 (germline): MGHRA, YSYEKL. The CDR3 spans 17 residues. The CDR3 reads CASSQVLAGLAKNIQYF. CDR3 in DNA: TGCGCCAGCAGCCAAGTTCTAGCAGGGCTAGCCAAAAACATTCAGTACTTC.

CDR3 in DNA: TGTGCCAGCAGGACTAGTGGGGTGACCCAGTACTTC. Protein: CASRTSGVTQYF. The chain is built from TRBV28 and TRBJ2-5; D possibly corresponds to TRBD2 (6 bases). Trimming took 6 bases from V and 7 from J, leaving 12 bases between them. The CDR3 runs to 12 residues. Germline V lookup: CDR1 MDHEN, CDR2 SYDVKM.

There are many counts of this clonotype. The chain carries TRBV19 and TRBJ2-1, with TRBD2 matching 8 bases. The CDR3 runs to 16 residues. Per the germline V gene, CDR1 is LNHDA and CDR2 is SQIVND (reference sequence). V trimming: 1 base; J trimming: 8 bases; junction bases outside the gene matches: 10. CDR3 sequence reads: CASSIAPGTRDDEQFF. For the CDR3, the DNA is TGTGCCAGTAGTATAGCCCCCGGGACTAGGGACGATGAGCAGTTCTTC.

This clonotype was observed a few times. The V call is TRBV12-3 or TRBV12-4, the J call TRBJ1-2, with D possibly matching TRBD1 (5 bases). Trimming left V 6 bases short and J 2 bases short, with 10 bases between. There are 13 residues in the CDR3. The CDR3 spells CASSPTGNYGYTF. DNA of the CDR3: TGTGCCAGCAGCCCCACAGGCAACTATGGCTACACCTTC.